Listed here are 20 T cell receptor beta chains from one sample, sequenced in a study of shared clonotypes between healthy human individuals. The assay was immunoSEQ multiplex PCR, and TCRdb's table has in-frame clones only and misses some. The sample lists roughly 500,000 clones; around 80% were seen once. The specimen sequenced was PBMCs. The receptors come from a woman between 40 and 55 years old in good health. Some clones in this sample may be carry-over from other donors' samples.

The chain combines TRBV28 with TRBJ2-7; D is uncertain. V was clipped by 6 bases and J by 3 bases, with 6 bases between them. The CDR3 length is 11 residues. Germline CDR1 is MDHEN and CDR2 is SYDVKM. The DNA for the CDR3 is TGTGCCAGCAGCGAAGTCTACGAGCAGTACTTC. Amino acids: CASSEVYEQYF.

This clone occurred a few times. This CDR3 is CSAWDSLYEQYF. The CDR3 DNA follows: TGCAGCGCGTGGGACAGCCTCTACGAGCAGTACTTC. The chain carries TRBV29-1 and TRBJ2-7, with 7 bases lining up with TRBD1. Trimming took 7 bases from V and 3 from J; bases not matched to a gene: 6. The CDR3 is 12 residues long. Germline V gene data show CDR1 as SQVTM and CDR2 as ANQGSEA.

The V and J genes are TRBV30 and TRBJ2-1, with 7 nucleotides matching TRBD2. There are 14 residues in the CDR3. J was trimmed by 9 bases and V by 3 bases; bases with no gene match: 11. Germline V gene data show CDR1 as GTSNPN and CDR2 as SVGIG (reference sequence). The CDR3 DNA reads TGTGCCTGGAGGCGGTGGCGGGAGATGCCTGAGCAGTTCTTC. This translates into CAWRRWREMPEQFF.

The chain combines TRBV5-1 with TRBJ1-4; TRBD1 agrees at 7 bases. The V segment lost 4 bases and the J segment 6 bases; nucleotides outside the gene matches: 6. The CDR3 is 14 amino acids. Germline lookup yields CDR1 SGHRS and CDR2 YFSETQ. The CDR3 coding sequence is TGCGCCAGCAGCGAAACAGGGGCCCATGAAAAACTGTTTTTT. This sequence encodes CASSETGAHEKLFF.

This clone was detected ten times or more. Distinct nucleotide sequences in the sample also encode this CDR3. V gene TRBV9 combines with J gene TRBJ2-2; TRBD2 aligns across 11 bases. This CDR3 spans 15 amino acids. Looked up from germline, CDR1 is SGDLS and CDR2 is YYNGEE. V was clipped by 0 bases and J by 6 bases; unmatched bases: 1. CDR3 in amino acids: CASSVGGLAAGELFF. The CDR3 DNA reads as TGTGCCAGCAGCGTAGGGGGACTAGCGGCCGGGGAGCTGTTTTTT.

Concerning this clone itself: Since a much larger clone is just one base distant, this may be a read error. This sample includes further DNA sequences coding for the same CDR3. J is TRBJ2-5 and V is TRBV30, with 12 bases lining up with TRBD2. Germline V gene sequence: CDR1 GTSNPN, CDR2 SVGIG (reference sequence). This CDR3 has 13 residues. CDR3 sequence (DNA): TGCGCCGGAAGTAGGACTAGCGGGATAGCCCAGTACTTC. Protein product: CAGSRTSGIAQYF.

V and J are TRBV29-1 and TRBJ2-2; D gene ambiguous. The CDR3 is 13 residues long. The V end lost 4 bases, the J end lost 1 base, and 7 bases lay between the germline ends. CDR1 is SQVTM and CDR2 is ANQGSEA in the germline V gene. CDR3 nucleotides: TGCAGCGTTGGGTCAGTGAACACCGGGGAGCTGTTTTTT. Translation: CSVGSVNTGELFF.

The chain joins TRBV7-3 to TRBJ2-1, with TRBD2 as a possible D gene (6 bases). This CDR3 has 13 residues. V was trimmed by 3 bases and J by 5 bases, leaving 8 bases between them. From germline, CDR1 is SGHTA and CDR2 FQGTGA. This chain's CDR3 is CASSLGGHNEQFF. In DNA, the CDR3 is TGTGCCAGCAGCTTGGGGGGTCACAATGAGCAGTTCTTC.

The J gene is TRBJ2-1, the V gene TRBV11-2; D unresolved. This CDR3 has 16 residues. V was pared by 3 bases and J by 6 bases, with 18 bases between. Per germline, CDR1 SGHAT and CDR2 FQNNGV. As DNA, the CDR3 is TGTGCCAGCAGCTTCAGTGGAAAGCGATGGAGCAATGAGCAGTTCTTC. This codes for CASSFSGKRWSNEQFF.

Points on this clone: A read error is possible here, since a much larger clone lies one base away. Other DNA sequences in this specimen translate into the identical CDR3. The genes are TRBV7-9 and TRBJ1-1, with D possibly matching TRBD1 (6 bases). CDR3 length: 13 residues. The germline gives CDR1 SEHNR, CDR2 FQNEAQ (reference sequence). Trimming took 3 bases from V and 1 from J, leaving 6 bases between them. CDR3 bases: TGTGCCAGCAGCTTGGGACAGAACACTGAAGCTTTCTTT. It is translated as CASSLGQNTEAFF. Complete variable domain (other parts from reference TRBV7-9 and TRBJ1-1): DTGVSQNPRHKITKRGQNVTFRCDPISEHNRLYWYRQTLGQGPEFLTYFQNEAQLEKSRLLSDRFSAERPKGSFSTLEIQRTEQGDSAMYLCASSLGQNTEAFFGQGTRLTVV.

J is TRBJ1-3 and V is TRBV27, with 9 bases aligning to TRBD1. Germline V gene lookup returns CDR1 MNHEY and CDR2 SMNVEV (reference sequence). The CDR3 has 16 amino acids. V shed 4 bases and J 2 bases; nucleotides not matched to a gene: 6. The CDR3 nucleotides read TGTGCCAGCAGTTCCCTGACAGGGGGGACTGGAAACACCATATATTTT. This sequence encodes CASSSLTGGTGNTIYF.

This clone was seen just once. A much larger clone is a single base away; this may be a read error. This rearrangement joins TRBV5-4 to TRBJ2-7; 7 bases map to TRBD2. Looked up from germline, CDR1 is SGHNT and CDR2 is YYREEE (reference sequence). V was pared by 1 base and J by 9 bases, with 7 bases of the junction left unmatched. This CDR3 is 13 amino acids long. The CDR3 spells CASSLPSGGGQYF. CDR3 in DNA: TGTGCCAGCAGCTTGCCTAGCGGCGGCGGGCAGTACTTC.

This clone appeared a few times. This chain joins TRBV10-3 and TRBJ2-7; 7 bases match TRBD1. The CDR3 runs to 13 residues. Germline CDR1 is ENHRY and CDR2 is SYGVKD. V gave up 4 bases and J gave up 3 bases; unmatched junction bases: 3. Written as DNA, the CDR3 is TGTGCCATCAGTGTGGGGACAGACTACGAGCAGTACTTC. It encodes CAISVGTDYEQYF.

As regards this clone: The same CDR3 is also encoded by other DNA sequences in this sample. This rearrangement joins TRBV27 to TRBJ1-5; D possibly corresponds to TRBD1 (5 bases). With 2 bases removed from V and 2 bases from J, the gap between germline ends came to 7 bases. Germline CDR1 MNHEY, CDR2 SMNVEV (reference sequence). There are 14 residues in the CDR3. This CDR3 reads CASSLLGGNQPQHF. The CDR3 DNA reads TGTGCCAGCAGTTTACTGGGGGGCAATCAGCCCCAGCATTTT.

The gene calls are TRBV29-1 and TRBJ2-1; 8 bases map to TRBD1. CDR1 SQVTM and CDR2 ANQGSEA come from the germline V gene. This CDR3 has 18 amino acids. V lost 4 bases to trimming and J lost 3 bases; unmatched junction nucleotides: 17. The CDR3 DNA reads as TGCAGCGTTGCCCAGGGGGCCCGACAATTCCGGGACTACAATGAGCAGTTCTTC. This sequence encodes CSVAQGARQFRDYNEQFF.

V usage is TRBV10-3 and J usage is TRBJ1-2; no clear D. Germline V gives CDR1 ENHRY, CDR2 SYGVKD. This CDR3 is built from 13 residues. V shed 0 bases and J shed 8 bases, with 10 bases lying between them. CDR3 residues: CAISESGSGGYTF. The CDR3 DNA reads as TGTGCCATCAGTGAGTCTGGTTCGGGGGGCTACACCTTC.

The chain couples TRBV15 to TRBJ1-5, with D possibly matching TRBD1 (6 bases). V was shortened by 5 bases and J by 4 bases, with 9 bases between the two germline ends. CDR3 length: 13 residues. From germline, CDR1 is LNHNV and CDR2 YYDKDF (reference sequence). CDR3 DNA: TGTGCCACCAGCCGGGGGCGGAATCAGCCCCAGCATTTT. This encodes CATSRGRNQPQHF.

Details on this clone: With a much larger clone just one base away, this may be a read error. This specimen includes other DNA sequences encoding the same CDR3. The chain couples TRBV4-3 to TRBJ1-4; no clear D gene. The CDR3 runs 16 residues. V lost 1 base, J lost 2 bases, and 11 bases lay in between. The germline CDR1 and CDR2 sequences are LGHNA and YSLEER. CDR3 amino acids: CASSQGRVVTNEKLFF. For the CDR3, the DNA is TGCGCCAGCAGCCAAGGTCGTGTCGTCACTAATGAAAAACTGTTTTTT.

About this clone: Given a far larger clone just one base away, this is likely a sequencing read error. The rearrangement uses TRBV7-9 and TRBJ2-1, with 8 bases lining up with TRBD2. From germline, CDR1 is SEHNR and CDR2 FQNEAQ (reference sequence). The CDR3 loop spans 15 amino acids. The CDR3 bases are TGTGCCAGCAGCTTCAGAACTAGCGGACACAATGGGCAGTTCTTC. Its translation is CASSFRTSGHNGQFF.

This clone was detected a few times. V usage is TRBV9 and J usage is TRBJ2-6, with D uncertain. The ends were cut back, 7 bases at V and 4 bases at J, with 12 bases in the middle. CDR3 length equals 14 residues. Per germline, CDR1 SGDLS and CDR2 YYNGEE. The CDR3 protein is CASSSTAGANVLTF. Here the CDR3 DNA reads TGTGCCAGCTCTTCGACGGCCGGGGCCAACGTCCTGACTTTC.